These T cell receptor beta chains were read from a single sample in a study of blood T cell repertoires in COVID-19. Profiling relied on immunoSEQ multiplex PCR, and the TCRdb table lists in-frame clones only, not all of them. The profile shows a few hundred thousand clones, around nine tenths of them singletons. Sequencing was carried out using PBMCs or T cells enriched from blood (not recorded which). Receptors were obtained from a woman aged 25-40 years who had been exposed to COVID-19. Each CDR3 is given with its conserved first and last residue. D genes are given only for firm matches. Clone size is shown for a subset of rows, as once, few, many or a class of expanded clone.

j_gene	v_gene	d_gene	abundance	CDR3nt	CDR3aa
TRBJ1-5	TRBV5-1	-	-	TGCGCCAGCAGCTTGGCCGGGGGAGGCAGTCAGCCCCAGCATTTT	CASSLAGGGSQPQHF
TRBJ2-7	TRBV11-3	-	-	TGTGCCAGCAGCTTGGAACTCCAGCGGGACGAGCAGTACTTC	CASSLELQRDEQYF
TRBJ1-1	TRBV6-5	-	-	TGTGCCACCCAAGGACAAGTCCCCAGCACTGAAGCTTTCTTT	CATQGQVPSTEAFF
TRBJ2-5	TRBV9	TRBD2	few	TGTGCCAGCAGCGGCCGACTAGCGGGAGGGCAAGAGACCCAGTACTTC	CASSGRLAGGQETQYF
TRBJ2-7	TRBV5-8	-	-	TGTGCCAGCAGCTTCGTGGAGGGTTTGTCTCCCGAGCAGTACTTC	CASSFVEGLSPEQYF
TRBJ1-2	TRBV11-2	TRBD1	-	TGTGCCAGCAGCTCGCAGGGGGCGGGCTATGGCTACACCTTC	CASSSQGAGYGYTF
TRBJ1-6	TRBV7-9	-	-	TGTGCCAGCAGCTATACAGGCCTTAGTTCACCCCTCCACTTT	CASSYTGLSSPLHF
TRBJ1-5	TRBV29-1	-	-	TGCAGCGTTTTGCCCGGGGGGGGTAGCAATCAGCCCCAGCATTTT	CSVLPGGGSNQPQHF
TRBJ2-3	TRBV6-2/TRBV6-3	-	once	TGTGCCAGCAGTTACTCGCAGGGCTCCGTTACAGATACGCAGTATTTT	CASSYSQGSVTDTQYF
TRBJ2-3	TRBV5-1	TRBD2	-	TGCGCCAGCAGCTTGGCCCGGGGCTTAGCGGGAGGGCTTGGAGATACGCAGTATTTT	CASSLARGLAGGLGDTQYF
TRBJ2-2	TRBV7-3	-	-	TGTGCCAGCAGCTTAGGGCCCCACCGGGGGACCGGGGAGCTGTTTTTT	CASSLGPHRGTGELFF
TRBJ2-7	TRBV7-7	-	few	TGTGCCAGCAGCTTTTCGACAGGCTACGAGCAGTACTTC	CASSFSTGYEQYF
TRBJ2-3	TRBV15	TRBD2	-	TGTGCCACCAGCAGAGAGGCTAGCGGGCTCGGAGATACGCAGTATTTT	CATSREASGLGDTQYF
TRBJ2-3	TRBV5-1	TRBD2	-	TGCGCCAGCAGCCTAAGCGGGAGTGACCCAGATACGCAGTATTTT	CASSLSGSDPDTQYF
TRBJ2-7	TRBV6-1	-	-	TGTGCCAGCAGTGCACTAGGCTTTACAGGGACCTACGAGCAGTACTTC	CASSALGFTGTYEQYF